This T cell receptor beta chain was profiled in a study of T cell responses to AZD1222 COVID-19 vaccine. Overall study results and limits: Distributed over spike, vaccine-associated CD4 TCRs predominated at 160-218 and 743-854. Clonal diversity was possibly underestimated, and the donors were mostly white British, with more females. Only a handful of AZD1222 recipients, more than five in all, had baseline seropositivity. Reports say nearly half of spike-specific TCRs go after unmutated variant regions.

In the case of this clone: Its matching antigen is unknown.

Libraries were prepared by immunoSEQ multiplex PCR; TCRdb keeps only in-frame clonotypes and omits some of them. The data show 50,000 to 85,000 clones, less than 85% seen once. The TCR originated in an adult in good health. The sample was peripheral blood, taken on day 0 of MenACWY control vaccination.

CDR3 sequence reads: CSARKDNEQFF. The CDR3 nucleotides read TGCAGTGCTAGAAAGGACAATGAGCAGTTCTTC. V and J are TRBV20-1 and TRBJ2-1; D unresolved. Germline assignment: CDR1 DFQATT and CDR2 SNEGSKA (reference sequence). Trimming took 2 bases from V and 5 from J, leaving 4 bases between them. The CDR3 has 11 amino acids.